This TCR beta chain was identified during a study of blood T cell repertoires in COVID-19. Study as a whole: Researchers got acute and convalescent COVID-19 samples from the United States, Italy and Spain. PBMCs, B-cell-depleted T cells, or T cells were the source of the cDNA or gDNA that made up the material.

Germline assignment: CDR1 LNHDA and CDR2 SQIVND (reference sequence). This CDR3 is built from 16 residues. The V gene end was trimmed by 7 bases and the J gene end by 2 bases; junction bases not matched to a gene: 13. Original processing notes: Amplification of reference gene primers provided the estimated nucleated cell counts. Assay used: immunoSEQ multiplex PCR; TCRdb lists only in-frame clones, some missing. V, J and clone size are those of that table, while D and trimming were read from the DNA. The table lists fewer than 350,000 clones, about 76% of them singletons. This receptor was identified in a woman aged 60-70 years with active or convalescent COVID-19. Sequencing used peripheral blood. V gene TRBV19 combines with J gene TRBJ1-2; 7 nucleotides agree with TRBD1. CDR3 nucleotide sequence: TGTGCCAGTATGGGGCCCATTGGACAGGCGAACTATGGCTACACCTTC. This sequence encodes CASMGPIGQANYGYTF.